Listed below are T cell receptor beta chains from one sample, sequenced in a study of response to subunit inactivated influenza vaccine. TCRdb re-analysed the RT-PCR reads in MiXCR, keeping a single row per CDR3 protein. The sample yields approximately 730,000 distinct CDR3 sequences, around 14% seen once. The sample here was PBMCs from blood, taken around 14 days before vaccination. The receptors originated from a man between 45 and 60 years old who received an inactivated influenza vaccine. CDR3s include the opening cysteine and the closing phenylalanine or tryptophan. Fields, in order: D gene, V gene, clone size, J gene, CDR3 DNA, CDR3 protein. D genes are given only for firm matches. Clone size is given for some rows only: seen once, a few or many times, or a class if the clone is expanded.

d_gene: -; v_gene: TRBV12-3/TRBV12-4; abundance: few; j_gene: TRBJ1-1; CDR3nt: TGTGCCAGCTTCGATGGGTACACTGAAGCTTTCTTT; CDR3aa: CASFDGYTEAFF
d_gene: TRBD2; v_gene: TRBV30; abundance: -; j_gene: TRBJ2-1; CDR3nt: TGTGCGAGACTAGCGTTCCACAATGAGCAGTTCTTC; CDR3aa: CARLAFHNEQFF
d_gene: TRBD2; v_gene: TRBV27; abundance: few; j_gene: TRBJ2-1; CDR3nt: TGTGCCAGCAGTTTATTGCTGGGAACTAGCGGGAGTCCTGAGCAGTTCTTC; CDR3aa: CASSLLLGTSGSPEQFF
d_gene: TRBD1; v_gene: TRBV6-5; abundance: -; j_gene: TRBJ1-2; CDR3nt: TGTGCCAGCAGCTACCCTCGGACAGGGTCAAATGGCTACACCTTC; CDR3aa: CASSYPRTGSNGYTF
d_gene: TRBD2; v_gene: TRBV20-1; abundance: -; j_gene: TRBJ2-1; CDR3nt: TGCAGTGCTCACCCGGGACTAGCGGGTAACAATGAGCAGTTCTTC; CDR3aa: CSAHPGLAGNNEQFF
d_gene: -; v_gene: TRBV12-3/TRBV12-4; abundance: few; j_gene: TRBJ2-3; CDR3nt: TGTGCCAGCAGTCCTGAGGGAGCGCAGATCACAGATACGCAGTATTTT; CDR3aa: CASSPEGAQITDTQYF
d_gene: -; v_gene: TRBV11-2; abundance: -; j_gene: TRBJ2-3; CDR3nt: TGTGCCAGCAGCTCCTACTTTGGGGGCTCCAGCACAGATACGCAGTATTTT; CDR3aa: CASSSYFGGSSTDTQYF
d_gene: -; v_gene: TRBV12-3/TRBV12-4; abundance: -; j_gene: TRBJ1-4; CDR3nt: TGTGCCAGCGAGGGGTCTAATGAAAAACTGTTTTTT; CDR3aa: CASEGSNEKLFF
d_gene: TRBD2; v_gene: TRBV10-3; abundance: few; j_gene: TRBJ2-7; CDR3nt: TGTGCCATCAGTGAGTCGGCTAGCGGCTTTTCCTACGAGCAGTACTTC; CDR3aa: CAISESASGFSYEQYF
d_gene: -; v_gene: TRBV6-5; abundance: -; j_gene: TRBJ1-1; CDR3nt: TGTGCCAGCAGTTTAACATCGATGAACACTGAAGCTTTCTTT; CDR3aa: CASSLTSMNTEAFF
d_gene: TRBD2; v_gene: TRBV7-2; abundance: many; j_gene: TRBJ2-3; CDR3nt: TGTGCCAGCAGCTTATCGAGACTAGCGAGGTGGGGTTTAGATACGCAGTATTTT; CDR3aa: CASSLSRLARWGLDTQYF
d_gene: TRBD2; v_gene: TRBV20-1; abundance: few; j_gene: TRBJ2-3; CDR3nt: TGCAGTGGGAGAGGGTCTAGCGGGGGGGGCACAGATACGCAGTATTTT; CDR3aa: CSGRGSSGGGTDTQYF
d_gene: -; v_gene: TRBV25-1; abundance: few; j_gene: TRBJ1-1; CDR3nt: TGTGCCAGCAGATTGGGTATGACTGAAGCTTTCTTT; CDR3aa: CASRLGMTEAFF
d_gene: -; v_gene: TRBV7-3; abundance: few; j_gene: TRBJ2-3; CDR3nt: TGTGCCAGCAGCTTAAACGGATACACAGATACGCAGTATTTT; CDR3aa: CASSLNGYTDTQYF
d_gene: TRBD2; v_gene: TRBV20-1; abundance: -; j_gene: TRBJ2-1; CDR3nt: TGCAGTGCTAGAGACAGCACTAGCGGGAGGGTTTACAATGAGCAGTTCTTC; CDR3aa: CSARDSTSGRVYNEQFF
d_gene: -; v_gene: TRBV12-3/TRBV12-4; abundance: -; j_gene: TRBJ2-7; CDR3nt: TGTGCCAGCAGCGATGACTTATACTCCTACGAGCAGTACTTC; CDR3aa: CASSDDLYSYEQYF
d_gene: -; v_gene: TRBV7-2; abundance: few; j_gene: TRBJ2-1; CDR3nt: TGTGCCAGCAGCCGGTACAGGGTTTCCTACAATGAGCAGTTCTTC; CDR3aa: CASSRYRVSYNEQFF
d_gene: TRBD2; v_gene: TRBV3-1; abundance: few; j_gene: TRBJ2-3; CDR3nt: TGTGCCAGCAGCCAAGCAGCGGGAGAGCGCCGCGATACGCAGTATTTT; CDR3aa: CASSQAAGERRDTQYF
d_gene: -; v_gene: TRBV6-1; abundance: once; j_gene: TRBJ2-2; CDR3nt: TGTGCCAGTCAGCAGGGTCCCGGCGGGGAGCTGTTTTTT; CDR3aa: CASQQGPGGELFF
d_gene: -; v_gene: TRBV23-1; abundance: few; j_gene: TRBJ2-3; CDR3nt: TGCGCCAGCAGGAGCCAAGCCACAGATACGCAGTATTTT; CDR3aa: CASRSQATDTQYF
d_gene: TRBD2; v_gene: TRBV4-2; abundance: few; j_gene: TRBJ2-2; CDR3nt: TGTGCCAGCAGCCATAGCGGGGGGACCGGGGAGCTGTTTTTT; CDR3aa: CASSHSGGTGELFF
d_gene: -; v_gene: TRBV4-1; abundance: few; j_gene: TRBJ2-5; CDR3nt: TGCGCCAGCAGCCAAGGAGTACGGGGCGTTGGGGAGACCCAGTACTTC; CDR3aa: CASSQGVRGVGETQYF
d_gene: TRBD2; v_gene: TRBV7-2; abundance: many; j_gene: TRBJ2-7; CDR3nt: TGTGCCAGCAGCGGCGGGGGGAGCTCCTACGAGCAGTACTTC; CDR3aa: CASSGGGSSYEQYF
d_gene: TRBD2; v_gene: TRBV9; abundance: few; j_gene: TRBJ2-7; CDR3nt: TGTGCCAGCAGCCCAGCGGGACTTGCCTCCTACGAGCAGTACTTC; CDR3aa: CASSPAGLASYEQYF
d_gene: TRBD2; v_gene: TRBV7-8; abundance: -; j_gene: TRBJ2-7; CDR3nt: TGTGCCAGCAGCGCGGGACTAGAGGGGGGGCATGAGCAGTACTTC; CDR3aa: CASSAGLEGGHEQYF
d_gene: -; v_gene: TRBV6-2/TRBV6-3; abundance: -; j_gene: TRBJ1-5; CDR3nt: TGTGCCAGCAGTTTAATCTCTGACCCCTATAGCAATCAGCCCCAGCATTTT; CDR3aa: CASSLISDPYSNQPQHF
d_gene: -; v_gene: TRBV20-1; abundance: few; j_gene: TRBJ2-2; CDR3nt: TGCAGTGCTAGCCCCCTAGCAGGGATGAACACCGGGGAGCTGTTTTTT; CDR3aa: CSASPLAGMNTGELFF
d_gene: -; v_gene: TRBV6-5; abundance: many; j_gene: TRBJ2-1; CDR3nt: TGTGCCAGCAGTTACTCGATGATAGGGGGGCGGAATGAGCAGTTCTTC; CDR3aa: CASSYSMIGGRNEQFF
d_gene: -; v_gene: TRBV7-2; abundance: many; j_gene: TRBJ2-3; CDR3nt: TGTGCCAGCAGCTTAAGAGGTGCGGATACGCAGTATTTT; CDR3aa: CASSLRGADTQYF
d_gene: TRBD2; v_gene: TRBV3-1; abundance: -; j_gene: TRBJ2-2; CDR3nt: TGTGCCAGCACCCAAGACCTCATTAGCGGGAGGGGGAACACCGGGGAGCTGTTTTTT; CDR3aa: CASTQDLISGRGNTGELFF
d_gene: -; v_gene: TRBV29-1; abundance: -; j_gene: TRBJ2-7; CDR3nt: TGCAGCGTGGTTCCGTTGTTCGGGCGCTCCTACGAGCAGTACTTC; CDR3aa: CSVVPLFGRSYEQYF
d_gene: TRBD1; v_gene: TRBV5-6; abundance: many; j_gene: TRBJ2-5; CDR3nt: TGTGCCAGCAGCTTGGACGGTCAGGGGGCGAATAAACCAGGGGAGACCCAGTACTTC; CDR3aa: CASSLDGQGANKPGETQYF
d_gene: -; v_gene: TRBV6-1; abundance: -; j_gene: TRBJ1-1; CDR3nt: TGTGCCAGCAGATCCACCGGCGGGACGACCACTGAAGCTTTCTTT; CDR3aa: CASRSTGGTTTEAFF
d_gene: -; v_gene: TRBV6-2/TRBV6-3; abundance: -; j_gene: TRBJ2-6; CDR3nt: TGTGCCAGCAGGCGCCGTATCGACAGCTCTGGGGCCAACGTCCTGACTTTC; CDR3aa: CASRRRIDSSGANVLTF
d_gene: -; v_gene: TRBV4-2; abundance: few; j_gene: TRBJ2-7; CDR3nt: TGTGCCAGCAGCCAAGTACCGGGGACTCCCTACGAGCAGTACTTC; CDR3aa: CASSQVPGTPYEQYF
d_gene: -; v_gene: TRBV4-3; abundance: many; j_gene: TRBJ2-3; CDR3nt: TGCGCCAGCAGCCAAGGAGTACAGAACACAGATACGCAGTATTTT; CDR3aa: CASSQGVQNTDTQYF
d_gene: -; v_gene: TRBV12-3/TRBV12-4; abundance: many; j_gene: TRBJ2-1; CDR3nt: TGTGCCAGCAGTACCCACAATGAGCAGTTCTTC; CDR3aa: CASSTHNEQFF
d_gene: -; v_gene: TRBV20-1; abundance: -; j_gene: TRBJ2-7; CDR3nt: TGCAGTGCTGCCATCAGAGGTCCTTACGAGCAGTACTTC; CDR3aa: CSAAIRGPYEQYF
d_gene: TRBD1; v_gene: TRBV4-2; abundance: once; j_gene: TRBJ2-3; CDR3nt: TGTGCCAGCAGGCGGACCGCTGGGACAGTCACAGATACGCAGTATTTT; CDR3aa: CASRRTAGTVTDTQYF
d_gene: -; v_gene: TRBV5-1; abundance: few; j_gene: TRBJ1-6; CDR3nt: TGCGCCAGCAGCTTCGGGACGGCCCCGTATAATTCACCCCTCCACTTT; CDR3aa: CASSFGTAPYNSPLHF
d_gene: TRBD1; v_gene: TRBV7-2; abundance: few; j_gene: TRBJ1-5; CDR3nt: TGTGCCAGCAGTATACAGGGGGCAGGACAGCCCCAGCATTTT; CDR3aa: CASSIQGAGQPQHF
d_gene: TRBD1; v_gene: TRBV12-3/TRBV12-4; abundance: -; j_gene: TRBJ2-3; CDR3nt: TGTGCCAGCAGTTCGTTTGGGGACAGGCAGTATTTT; CDR3aa: CASSSFGDRQYF
d_gene: -; v_gene: TRBV29-1; abundance: -; j_gene: TRBJ1-2; CDR3nt: TGCAGCGTGGACTCAACTGATGGCTACACCTTC; CDR3aa: CSVDSTDGYTF
d_gene: -; v_gene: TRBV6-5; abundance: many; j_gene: TRBJ2-7; CDR3nt: TGTGCCAGCAGGGACAGCTCCTACGAGCAGTACTTC; CDR3aa: CASRDSSYEQYF
d_gene: TRBD2; v_gene: TRBV7-6; abundance: -; j_gene: TRBJ2-5; CDR3nt: TGTGCCAGCAGCTTAGGGGAGTTCCGGGGGGGCAGAGAGACCCAGTACTTC; CDR3aa: CASSLGEFRGGRETQYF
d_gene: -; v_gene: TRBV7-2; abundance: -; j_gene: TRBJ2-1; CDR3nt: TGTGCCAGCAGCTTAGACTTTCGTGAGCAGTTCTTC; CDR3aa: CASSLDFREQFF
d_gene: TRBD2; v_gene: TRBV20-1; abundance: many; j_gene: TRBJ2-1; CDR3nt: TGCAGTGCAACAAAGAGGACTAGCGGGAGATCTGAGCAGTTCTTC; CDR3aa: CSATKRTSGRSEQFF
d_gene: TRBD1; v_gene: TRBV19; abundance: -; j_gene: TRBJ2-7; CDR3nt: TGTGCCAGTAGTATCGGACAGGGGGCCGGTTACGGGCAGTACTTC; CDR3aa: CASSIGQGAGYGQYF
d_gene: TRBD2; v_gene: TRBV18; abundance: few; j_gene: TRBJ2-4; CDR3nt: TGTGCCAGCTCACCTCCGGGACTACCCCATCAGTACTTC; CDR3aa: CASSPPGLPHQYF
d_gene: TRBD1; v_gene: TRBV7-7; abundance: few; j_gene: TRBJ2-5; CDR3nt: TGTGCCAGCAGCCAGGGCCGGGACAGGGGGCCTTACCAAGAGACCCAGTACTTC; CDR3aa: CASSQGRDRGPYQETQYF
d_gene: -; v_gene: TRBV4-2; abundance: few; j_gene: TRBJ1-6; CDR3nt: TGTGCCAGCAGCCAAGATCTCGGGGAGCGTAATTCACCCCTCCACTTT; CDR3aa: CASSQDLGERNSPLHF
d_gene: TRBD2; v_gene: TRBV6-2/TRBV6-3; abundance: many; j_gene: TRBJ2-1; CDR3nt: TGTGCCAGCAGTTATCCGACTAGCGGGGGGACCAATGAGCAGTTCTTC; CDR3aa: CASSYPTSGGTNEQFF
d_gene: -; v_gene: TRBV15; abundance: -; j_gene: TRBJ2-3; CDR3nt: TGTGCCACCAGCAGAGACAAGAGATTCACAGATACGCAGTATTTT; CDR3aa: CATSRDKRFTDTQYF
d_gene: -; v_gene: TRBV6-6; abundance: -; j_gene: TRBJ1-5; CDR3nt: TGTGCCAGCAGCCCCTACAGGGTTGAGCCCCAGCATTTT; CDR3aa: CASSPYRVEPQHF